Listed below are T cell receptor beta chains from one sample, sequenced in a study of OX40 agonist ivuxolimab in advanced cancers. TCRdb's copy holds only in-frame clones and misses some; the assay was immunoSEQ multiplex PCR. The repertoire holds 75,000 to 100,000 clones, with about 92% as singletons. The sequencing used CD4+ or CD8+ T cells sorted from blood, collected in a trial of the OX40 agonist ivuxolimab. The origin of the receptors is an adult with an advanced solid tumor such as melanoma, head and neck, liver or kidney cancer. Each CDR3 is given with its conserved first and last residue. The D gene is left open where the match is weak. Rows may omit the clone size; those that give it use once, few, many or a size class.

clone size	D gene	J gene	V gene	CDR3 protein	CDR3 DNA
-	-	TRBJ1-1	TRBV5-1	CASSGGPEAFF	TGCGCCAGCAGCGGGGGGCCTGAAGCTTTCTTT
few	-	TRBJ2-7	TRBV6-5	CASSYGQTITYEQYF	TGTGCCAGCAGTTACGGGCAGACAATAACCTACGAGCAGTACTTC
-	-	TRBJ1-2	TRBV4-3	CASSQEGGPYYGYTF	TGCGCCAGCAGCCAAGAAGGAGGGCCCTACTATGGCTACACCTTC
-	-	TRBJ2-7	TRBV11-2	CASSSPYEQYF	TGTGCCAGCAGCTCACCTTACGAGCAGTACTTC
-	TRBD2	TRBJ2-7	TRBV9	CASSAGGSSYEQYF	TGTGCCAGCAGCGCGGGGGGGAGCTCCTACGAGCAGTACTTC
-	-	TRBJ2-7	TRBV27	CASSLNPFYEQYF	TGTGCCAGCAGTTTGAATCCCTTCTACGAGCAGTACTTC
-	TRBD1	TRBJ1-4	TRBV9	CASSVGDSGFEKLFF	TGTGCCAGCAGCGTAGGGGACAGCGGATTTGAAAAACTGTTTTTT
-	-	TRBJ1-4	TRBV21-1	CASSKGRQGAPPATNEKLFF	TGTGCCAGCAGCAAAGGGCGACAGGGGGCCCCCCCTGCAACTAATGAAAAACTGTTTTTT
-	TRBD1	TRBJ2-1	TRBV23-1	CASSQRRAPGQGGYNEQFF	TGCGCCAGCAGTCAACGCCGGGCCCCGGGACAGGGAGGCTACAATGAGCAGTTCTTC
-	-	TRBJ2-1	TRBV7-8	CASSLQGNEQFF	TGTGCCAGCAGCTTACAGGGCAATGAGCAGTTCTTC
-	-	TRBJ2-5	TRBV6-6	CASRDNQETQYF	TGTGCCAGCAGGGACAACCAAGAGACCCAGTACTTC
-	-	TRBJ2-1	TRBV25-1	CASSEEARQGRREQFF	TGTGCCAGCAGTGAAGAGGCGAGGCAAGGGCGGAGGGAGCAGTTCTTC
-	-	TRBJ2-5	TRBV21-1	CASTQESRGILETQYF	TGTGCCAGCACCCAAGAGAGCAGGGGGATTTTGGAGACCCAGTACTTC
-	-	TRBJ2-1	TRBV20-1	CSARLAALQFF	TGCAGTGCTCGTTTAGCGGCCCTGCAGTTCTTC
-	-	TRBJ2-1	TRBV9	CASSVTGDNEQFF	TGTGCCAGCAGCGTAACGGGAGACAATGAGCAGTTCTTC
-	TRBD2	TRBJ2-7	TRBV5-4	CASSSGTSGRRYEQYF	TGTGCCAGCAGCTCCGGGACTAGCGGGAGGAGGTACGAGCAGTACTTC
once	-	TRBJ2-7	TRBV9	CASSVGVNYEQYF	TGTGCCAGCAGCGTAGGAGTGAACTACGAGCAGTACTTC
-	-	TRBJ1-2	TRBV7-2	CASSRYRDATNYGYTF	TGTGCCAGCAGTCGCTACCGGGACGCAACTAACTATGGCTACACCTTC
-	TRBD1	TRBJ2-3	TRBV5-4	CASTAGGEDTQYF	TGTGCCAGCACGGCAGGGGGAGAAGATACGCAGTATTTT
-	-	TRBJ1-4	TRBV28	CASTAGGGEKLFF	TGTGCCAGCACGGCTGGGGGAGGTGAAAAACTGTTTTTT
-	-	TRBJ2-7	TRBV4-1	CASSQDPRSLYEQYF	TGCGCCAGCAGCCAAGATCCCCGGTCCCTCTACGAGCAGTACTTC
-	-	TRBJ2-1	TRBV5-8	CASSSPLVHWEFF	TGTGCCAGCAGCTCCCCCTTAGTCCACTGGGAGTTCTTC
-	-	TRBJ2-1	TRBV19	CASRSGINEQFF	TGTGCCAGTAGATCCGGCATCAATGAGCAGTTCTTC
-	TRBD1	TRBJ1-1	TRBV6-1	CASSEDNRGGNTEAFF	TGTGCCAGCAGTGAAGACAACAGGGGGGGGAACACTGAAGCTTTCTTT
once	TRBD2	TRBJ2-7	TRBV27	CASSLSSRLASVSYEQYF	TGTGCCAGCAGTTTATCGTCCCGACTAGCTTCGGTCTCCTACGAGCAGTACTTC
few	-	TRBJ1-1	TRBV19	CASSLLAEAFF	TGTGCCAGTAGTTTGTTGGCCGAAGCTTTCTTT
-	-	TRBJ2-6	TRBV5-4	CASSLVEYSGANVLTF	TGTGCCAGCAGCTTGGTCGAGTACTCTGGGGCCAACGTCCTGACTTTC
-	TRBD1	TRBJ2-1	TRBV27	CASKGQGFYNEQFF	TGTGCCAGCAAGGGACAGGGGTTCTACAATGAGCAGTTCTTC
-	-	TRBJ2-7	TRBV29-1	CSVVRGDYEQYF	TGCAGCGTTGTCAGGGGCGACTACGAGCAGTACTTC
-	-	TRBJ2-2	TRBV7-8	CASSLRDGELFF	TGTGCCAGCAGCTTAAGAGACGGGGAGCTGTTTTTT
-	-	TRBJ2-2	TRBV7-3	CASSPDRGPNTGELFF	TGTGCCAGCAGCCCAGACCGGGGGCCGAACACCGGGGAGCTGTTTTTT
-	TRBD2	TRBJ2-1	TRBV11-2	CASSTGLAEKQFF	TGTGCCAGCAGCACCGGACTAGCTGAAAAGCAGTTCTTC
-	-	TRBJ2-7	TRBV28	CASNSFWVSTYEQYF	TGTGCCAGCAATTCATTCTGGGTATCCACCTACGAGCAGTACTTC
-	TRBD1	TRBJ2-7	TRBV18	CASSPGTDNYEQYF	TGTGCCAGCTCACCCGGGACAGACAACTACGAGCAGTACTTC
once	-	TRBJ2-1	TRBV2	CASSEGNEQFF	TGTGCCAGCAGTGAAGGGAATGAGCAGTTCTTC
-	-	TRBJ1-1	TRBV19	CASSRTGRSTEAFF	TGTGCCAGTAGTCGGACGGGGAGGTCCACTGAAGCTTTCTTT
-	-	TRBJ1-1	TRBV4-2	CASSQDSPGTFLLNTEAFF	TGTGCCAGCAGCCAAGATTCCCCCGGGACATTCCTTTTGAACACTGAAGCTTTCTTT
once	-	TRBJ2-3	TRBV11-2	CASSFRQRSTDTQYF	TGTGCCAGCAGCTTCCGACAGCGTAGCACAGATACGCAGTATTTT
-	-	TRBJ1-1	TRBV28	CASSYYKTEAFF	TGTGCCAGCAGTTATTATAAGACTGAAGCTTTCTTT
once	-	TRBJ1-3	TRBV29-1	CSVEDRSGNTIYF	TGCAGCGTTGAAGACAGGTCTGGAAACACCATATATTTT
-	-	TRBJ1-4	TRBV5-4	CASSLGTERNEKLFF	TGTGCCAGCAGCCTGGGGACTGAGCGGAATGAAAAACTGTTTTTT
-	TRBD1	TRBJ2-5	TRBV5-8	CASSLFIGQGPWEQYF	TGTGCCAGCAGCTTGTTCATCGGACAGGGTCCCTGGGAGCAGTACTTC
-	-	TRBJ2-1	TRBV27	CASSLGGGNEQFF	TGTGCCAGCAGTTTAGGGGGTGGCAATGAGCAGTTCTTC
once	-	TRBJ1-2	TRBV6-1	CASRGPQVYGYTF	TGTGCCAGCCGGGGACCCCAAGTCTATGGCTACACCTTC
-	TRBD1	TRBJ2-7	TRBV5-4	CASSPGQALHYEQYF	TGTGCCAGCAGCCCTGGACAGGCTTTACACTACGAGCAGTACTTC
-	-	TRBJ2-7	TRBV6-6	CASSYASTAYEQYF	TGTGCCAGCAGTTACGCTTCTACAGCCTACGAGCAGTACTTC
-	-	TRBJ1-5	TRBV27	CASSLSRGINQPQHF	TGTGCCAGCAGTTTATCTAGGGGGATCAATCAGCCCCAGCATTTT
-	TRBD1	TRBJ1-2	TRBV5-6	CASSRTGGGGYTF	TGTGCCAGCAGCCGGACAGGGGGCGGAGGCTACACCTTC
-	-	TRBJ2-7	TRBV11-3	CASSSRDRYEQYF	TGTGCCAGCAGCTCCAGGGATCGCTACGAGCAGTACTTC
-	-	TRBJ2-7	TRBV19	CASSYTSEGYEQYF	TGTGCCAGTAGTTACACCAGCGAGGGCTACGAGCAGTACTTC
-	-	TRBJ2-2	TRBV9	CASSVWGGELFF	TGTGCCAGCAGCGTTTGGGGCGGGGAGCTGTTTTTT
-	TRBD1	TRBJ2-1	TRBV9	CASSVAATGFYNEQFF	TGTGCCAGCAGCGTAGCCGCGACAGGGTTTTACAATGAGCAGTTCTTC